Each of the 2 T cell receptor beta chains below was sequenced from the same sample in a study of blood T cell repertoires in COVID-19. Sequencing was performed with immunoSEQ multiplex PCR; in TCRdb, only in-frame clones are kept and a portion is missing. The profile covers 270,000 or so clones, with about 90% appearing a single time and roughly 12% taken by the ten largest. The source material was peripheral blood. The source of these receptors is a woman in her twenties or thirties with COVID-19, enrolled during active disease.

V gene TRBV21-1 combines with J gene TRBJ2-3; no check of the table's D call, TRBD2, against the DNA was made. TRBV21-1 is marked as a pseudogene. The CDR3 totals 19 residues. This chain's CDR3 is CASSKGTSGATASTDTQYF. The CDR3 DNA is TGTGCCAGCAGCAAAGGCACTAGCGGGGCTACCGCTAGCACAGATACGCAGTATTTT.

This clone was seen a handful of times. The gene calls are TRBV10-1 and TRBJ1-5, with 7 bases fitting TRBD1. The V segment lost 8 bases and the J segment 5 bases; nucleotides outside the gene matches: 6. The CDR3 has 13 residues. Germline V gene lookup returns CDR1 WNHNN and CDR2 SYGVQD (reference sequence). The CDR3 is CASAGTVDQPQHF. In DNA, the CDR3 is TGCGCCAGCGCCGGGACAGTGGATCAGCCCCAGCATTTT.